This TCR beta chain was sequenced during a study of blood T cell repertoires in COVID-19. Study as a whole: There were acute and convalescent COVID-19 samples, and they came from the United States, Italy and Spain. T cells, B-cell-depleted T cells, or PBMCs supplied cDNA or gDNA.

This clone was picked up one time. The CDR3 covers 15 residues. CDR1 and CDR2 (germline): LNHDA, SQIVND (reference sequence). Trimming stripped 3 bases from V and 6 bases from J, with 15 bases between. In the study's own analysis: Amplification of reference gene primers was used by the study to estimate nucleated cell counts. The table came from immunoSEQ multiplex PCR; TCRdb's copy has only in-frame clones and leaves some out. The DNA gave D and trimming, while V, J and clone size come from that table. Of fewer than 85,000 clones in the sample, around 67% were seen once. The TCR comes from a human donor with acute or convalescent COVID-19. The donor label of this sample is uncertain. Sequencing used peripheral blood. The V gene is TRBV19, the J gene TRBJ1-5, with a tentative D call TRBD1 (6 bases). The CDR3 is CASSMGHTRFQPQHF. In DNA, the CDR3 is TGTGCCAGTAGTATGGGACACACCCGATTTCAGCCCCAGCATTTT.